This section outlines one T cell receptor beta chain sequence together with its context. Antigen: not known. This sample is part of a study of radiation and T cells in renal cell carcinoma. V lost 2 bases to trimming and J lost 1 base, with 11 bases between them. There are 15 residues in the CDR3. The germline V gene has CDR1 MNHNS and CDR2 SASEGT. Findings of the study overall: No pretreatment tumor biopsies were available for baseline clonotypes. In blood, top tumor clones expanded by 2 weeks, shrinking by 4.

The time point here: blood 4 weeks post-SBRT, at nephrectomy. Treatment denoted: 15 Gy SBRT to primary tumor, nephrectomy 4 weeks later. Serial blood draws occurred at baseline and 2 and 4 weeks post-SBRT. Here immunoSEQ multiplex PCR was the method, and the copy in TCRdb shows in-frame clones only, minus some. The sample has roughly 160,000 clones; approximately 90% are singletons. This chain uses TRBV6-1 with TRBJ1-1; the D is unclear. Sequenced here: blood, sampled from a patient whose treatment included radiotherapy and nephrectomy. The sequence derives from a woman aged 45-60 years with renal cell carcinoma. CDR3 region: CASSEYGSPNTEAFF. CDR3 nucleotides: TGTGCCAGCAGTGAATATGGCAGCCCGAACACTGAAGCTTTCTTT.